This T cell receptor (beta chain) was recovered during a study of prognosis after radiotherapy for stage I lung cancer. Whole-study context: A biologically effective dose of at least 100 Gy came via 3-5 SBRT fractions. Study-wide points: As reported, TRBV and TRBJ gene usage differed between patients who had metastases and those who did not. The number of unique TCR clones went down after stereotactic body radiation therapy, with a median of approximately 9,100 versus 7,200.

Genomic DNA served as the source from which two-round multiplex PCR generated TCR beta CDR3 amplicons. The authors ran first-round PCR with primers specific to each TRBV and TRBJ gene. TCRdb processed the multiplex PCR reads anew with MiXCR; each CDR3 protein has one entry. The data show about 35,000 distinct CDR3 sequences, with about 32% seen just once and roughly a quarter held by the top ten. About this clonotype: Its antigen is currently unknown. Possible read error: a much larger clone is one base away.

The CDR3 loop spans 17 amino acids. The V gene end was trimmed by 4 bases and the J gene end by 3 bases; junction bases not matched to a gene: 11. Germline loops: CDR1 SGHRS, CDR2 YFSETQ. The sample here was PBMCs, taken before or after stereotactic body radiation therapy (not recorded which). This clonotype was sampled from a donor over 45 with non-small cell lung cancer. The V call is TRBV5-1, the J call TRBJ2-1, with 9 bases matching TRBD2. The CDR3 here is CASSLLGLAVSYNEQFF. CDR3 DNA: TGCGCCAGCAGCCTCCTGGGACTAGCAGTGAGCTACAATGAGCAGTTCTTC.